The text below deals with one T cell receptor (beta chain). The germline V gene has CDR1 SGDLS and CDR2 YYNGEE. The CDR3 runs to 17 residues. Trimming removed 0 bases at V and 2 bases at J, with 15 bases between. The sample is drawn from a study of technical replicates of blood from a handful of donors. Measured with immunoSEQ multiplex PCR; TCRdb has only the in-frame clones, and not every one. The sample holds tens of thousands of clones; 94% are singletons and the top ten take around 0.21%. The TCR was taken from a human donor in good health. Sequenced sample: T cells isolated from PBMCs. V usage is TRBV9 and J usage is TRBJ2-1; no definite D call. The CDR3 coding sequence is TGTGCCAGCAGCGTAGTCGCAGCGACGTATACCTACAATGAGCAGTTCTTC. Translated: CASSVVAATYTYNEQFF. Using reference TRBV9 and TRBJ2-1 for the parts outside the CDR3, the full variable domain is DSGVTQTPKHLITATGQRVTLRCSPRSGDLSVYWYQQSLDQGLQFLIQYYNGEERAKGNILERFSAQQFPDLHSELNLSSLELGDSALYFCASSVVAATYTYNEQFFGPGTRLTVL.